Below, 2 T cell receptor beta chains from the same sample are listed, as sequenced in a study of regulatory T cells in long-lasting Graves disease. The time point was: newly diagnosed GD, antithyroid drugs for less than 3 months. The TCR library used RNA extracted from PBMCs. Through Arm-PCR of CDR3 regions and iRepertoire HTBI primers, TCR beta libraries were built. TCRdb re-called the multiplex PCR reads with MiXCR, one entry per CDR3 protein. Here the sample spans a few hundred thousand distinct CDR3 sequences, under 20% being singletons. In addition, the sample was reused for a study of T cells in Graves' hyperthyroidism and ophthalmopathy.

This sample comprised peripheral blood mononuclear cells (PBMCs), obtained at new diagnosis, from a patient treated with antithyroid drugs. These receptors were taken from a woman between 18 and 30 years old with Graves disease.

This clonotype was observed a few times. The chain links TRBV6-5 to TRBJ2-7; weak D call: TRBD2 (6 bases). Germline values: CDR1 MNHEY, CDR2 SVGAGI. The CDR3 loop spans 20 amino acids. V was clipped by 2 bases and J by 4 bases, with 30 bases between them. The CDR3 DNA reads as TGTGCCAGCAGTTACCTTGGCGGGAAGCCCCGGTTTGGCAACCATTACGAGCAGTACTTC. Amino acid sequence: CASSYLGGKPRFGNHYEQYF.

The table lists this clonotype with a few counts. This chain uses TRBV13 with TRBJ1-6; D possibly corresponds to TRBD1 (5 bases). Trimming shortened V by 2 bases and J by 7 bases, and 9 bases separated the two germline ends. Looked up from germline, CDR1 is PRHDT and CDR2 is FYEKMQ (reference sequence). The CDR3 runs 14 residues. CDR3 in DNA: TGTGCCAGCAGCTTAACAGGCCGGAATTCACCCCTCCACTTT. Its translation: CASSLTGRNSPLHF.